Listed below are T cell receptor beta chains from one sample, sequenced in a study of technical replicates of blood from a few donors. Some clones are missing from TCRdb's copy, which holds only in-frame ones; the method was immunoSEQ multiplex PCR. The repertoire has tens of thousands of clones, 96% of them found once; the top ten carry less than 0.35%. The sample comprised T cells isolated from PBMCs. The receptors derive from a human donor in good health. The CDR3 runs from the conserved cysteine through the conserved F or W. Each record gives: D gene, J gene, V gene, clone size, CDR3 protein, CDR3 DNA. A D gene is named only where the DNA matches it firmly. Only part of the rows carry a size: once, few, many, or a class if the clone is expanded.

. TRBJ2-5 TRBV6-1 . CASSELQGGGTQYF TGTGCCAGCAGTGAGCTACAGGGTGGGGGGACCCAGTACTTC
. TRBJ2-7 TRBV2 . CASSGGGANEQYF TGTGCCAGCAGTGGGGGTGGGGCCAACGAGCAGTACTTC
TRBD2 TRBJ2-1 TRBV4-3 . CASGLTSGADNEQFF TGCGCCAGCGGGCTTACTAGCGGAGCGGACAATGAGCAGTTCTTC
. TRBJ2-1 TRBV15 . CATSRDSRRLQFF TGTGCCACCAGCAGAGATTCCAGGAGGCTGCAGTTCTTC
TRBD1 TRBJ1-4 TRBV5-6 . CASRQTGGPANEKLFF TGTGCCAGCAGACAGACAGGGGGCCCGGCTAATGAAAAACTGTTTTTT
. TRBJ2-3 TRBV2 once CASSVVGDLRGGAYTDTQYF TGTGCCAGCAGTGTTGTAGGGGACTTACGAGGGGGGGCATACACAGATACGCAGTATTTT
. TRBJ1-1 TRBV29-1 once CSVWQDMNTEAFF TGCAGCGTTTGGCAGGATATGAACACTGAAGCTTTCTTT
. TRBJ2-3 TRBV19 . CASSIDPNTDTQYF TGTGCCAGTAGTATAGACCCTAACACAGATACGCAGTATTTT
. TRBJ2-7 TRBV29-1 once CSVVGGQAEGIYEQYF TGCAGCGTTGTCGGGGGTCAGGCTGAAGGGATCTACGAGCAGTACTTC
. TRBJ1-2 TRBV7-3 . CASSSMGLTSSYTF TGTGCCAGCAGCAGCATGGGGCTTACCTCCTCGTACACCTTC
TRBD2 TRBJ2-2 TRBV6-1 . CASRAGEAGELFF TGTGCCAGCAGAGCGGGAGAAGCCGGGGAGCTGTTTTTT
TRBD2 TRBJ2-2 TRBV19 . CASSSRLAGVTGKTGELFF TGTGCCAGTAGTTCTCGACTAGCGGGAGTAACTGGAAAAACCGGGGAGCTGTTTTTT
TRBD1 TRBJ2-7 TRBV19 . CASSIGTGDIYEQYF TGTGCCAGTAGTATAGGGACAGGTGATATCTACGAGCAGTACTTC
. TRBJ2-1 TRBV6-5 . CASSYSTGETVNEQFF TGTGCCAGCAGTTACTCTACGGGGGAGACGGTGAATGAGCAGTTCTTC
. TRBJ1-1 TRBV11-2 . CASSLEGIGVLYTEAFF TGTGCCAGCAGCTTAGAAGGGATAGGGGTTCTCTACACTGAAGCTTTCTTT
. TRBJ1-1 TRBV29-1 few CSHPTEAFF TGCAGCCATCCCACTGAAGCTTTCTTT
. TRBJ1-5 TRBV28 . CASSLGVLGQSNQPQHF TGTGCCAGCAGTTTAGGCGTCTTGGGGCAGAGCAATCAGCCCCAGCATTTT